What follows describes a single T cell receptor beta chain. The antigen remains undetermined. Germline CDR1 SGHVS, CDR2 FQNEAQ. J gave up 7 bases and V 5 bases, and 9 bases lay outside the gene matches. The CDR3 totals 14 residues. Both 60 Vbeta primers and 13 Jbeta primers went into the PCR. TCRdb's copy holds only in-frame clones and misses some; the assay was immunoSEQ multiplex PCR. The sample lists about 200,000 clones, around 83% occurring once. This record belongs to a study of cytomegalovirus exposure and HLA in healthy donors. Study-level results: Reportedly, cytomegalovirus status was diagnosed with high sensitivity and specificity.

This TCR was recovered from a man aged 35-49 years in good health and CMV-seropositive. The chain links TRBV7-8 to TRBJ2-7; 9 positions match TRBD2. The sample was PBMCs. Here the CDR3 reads CASSLLAGVGEQYF. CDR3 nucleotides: TGTGCCAGCAGCCTCTTAGCGGGAGTGGGAGAGCAGTACTTC.